The TCR beta chain under discussion was sequenced for a study of cytomegalovirus exposure and HLA in healthy donors. The CDR3 is 15 amino acids. Germline V gene sequence: CDR1 SGHAT, CDR2 FQDESV (reference sequence). The junction had 8 bases not matched to a gene; V was cut back by 5 bases and J by 2 bases. PCR primers comprised 60 Vbeta and 13 Jbeta primers. Authors' methods: A later analysis counted 65 million to 95 million unique TCR beta chains, around 10 million shared. The data were produced by immunoSEQ multiplex PCR, yet TCRdb's version contains in-frame clones alone and is incomplete. V and J calls and clone size are as listed in that table; D and trimming were resolved from the DNA. The sample has around 140,000 clones; about 81% are singletons.

The V gene is TRBV11-1, the J gene TRBJ1-1, with TRBD1 identical over 7 bases. The source is a woman between 45 and 60 years old in good health and CMV-seropositive. The sequencing sample was made of PBMCs. This CDR3 is CASSPSRTGNTEAFF. The DNA of the CDR3 is TGTGCCAGCAGCCCATCCAGGACAGGAAACACTGAAGCTTTCTTT. Supplemented by reference TRBV11-1 and TRBJ1-1, the full variable domain reads EAEVAQSPRYKITEKSQAVAFWCDPISGHATLYWYRQILGQGPELLVQFQDESVVDDSQLPKDRFSAERLKGVDSTLKIQPAELGDSAMYLCASSPSRTGNTEAFFGQGTRLTVV.